Listed here are 27 T cell receptor beta chains from one sample, sequenced in a study of blood T cells in healthy people across ages (dated by TCRdb to between 2014 and 2016). The receptor library was made with 5' RACE. Sequencing relied on an Illumina HiSeq 2500. A second PCR of 7 to 11 cycles was run with a J-beta primer mix and a sample-barcoded 5' primer. The public reads were reanalyzed by TCRdb: fastp trimming at Q25, MiXCR alignment, in-frame beta chains only. Here each entry gathers all rows of one CDR3 protein and keeps the most common genes and DNA. Across this sample there are 800,000 to 1,300,000 distinct CDR3 sequences, with approximately 25% seen only once. The ten largest make up around 0.7% of the sample. This sample also belongs to another study, concerning T cells of mothers and their children.

Sequenced sample: blood. These receptors came from a girl under 10 years old in good health.

This clonotype has more than one count but fewer than ten. This chain joins TRBV28 and TRBJ2-7; possibly TRBD2 for D (7 bases). The CDR3 length is 14 residues. V was shortened by 10 bases and J by 4 bases, with 20 bases between the two germline ends. The V gene's germline CDR1 is MDHEN and CDR2 SYDVKM. CDR3 in amino acids: CATKGGGSKYEQYF. The CDR3, as DNA: TGTGCCACCAAGGGGGGGGGCTCTAAGTACGAGCAGTACTTC. Full variable domain (missing parts from reference TRBV28 and TRBJ2-7): DVKVTQSSRYLVKRTGEKVFLECVQDMDHENMFWYRQDPGLGLRLIYFSYDVKMKEKGDIPEGYSVSREKKERFSLILESASTNQTSMYLCATKGGGSKYEQYFGPGTRLTVT.

This chain uses TRBV20-1 with TRBJ2-1; D perhaps matches TRBD2 (5 bases). The CDR3 consists of 12 residues. V lost 3 bases to trimming and J lost 2 bases, with 5 bases between them. Germline-derived CDR1 and CDR2 are DFQATT and SNEGSKA (reference sequence). The CDR3 here is CSASGTYNEQFF. CDR3 bases: TGCAGTGCTAGCGGGACCTACAATGAGCAGTTCTTC.

This clonotype was seen a handful of times. The chain uses TRBV6-5 and TRBJ2-7; D may be TRBD2 (6 bases). The CDR3 is 13 residues long. V dropped 2 bases and J dropped 3 bases, with 8 bases sitting between them. From germline, CDR1 is MNHEY and CDR2 SVGAGI. The CDR3 region is CASSYGGIYEQYF. CDR3 nucleotide sequence: TGTGCCAGCAGTTACGGCGGGATCTACGAGCAGTACTTC.

The chain carries TRBV4-1 and TRBJ2-1; 9 nucleotides line up with TRBD2. After removal of 2 bases from V and 4 bases from J, the junction contained 6 bases not matched to a gene. The CDR3 spans 16 residues. CDR1 and CDR2 from the germline V gene are MGHRA and YSYEKL. CDR3 protein: CASSQLTSGLYNEQFF. CDR3 in DNA: TGCGCCAGCAGCCAACTGACTAGCGGACTATACAATGAGCAGTTCTTC.

This chain connects TRBV12-3 or TRBV12-4 to TRBJ2-3, with TRBD2 matching over 9 bases. With 5 bases clipped from V and 6 bases from J, the junction kept 12 bases outside the gene matches. The CDR3 sequence is 16 residues long. The CDR3 bases are TGTGCCAGCAGTCTTGCAGTAGCGGGAGCTCTTGATACGCAGTATTTT. This encodes CASSLAVAGALDTQYF.

V gene TRBV6-2 or TRBV6-3 combines with J gene TRBJ1-4; tentative D call: TRBD1 (5 bases). Trimming shortened V by 4 bases and J by 4 bases, and 13 bases separated the two germline ends. CDR1 is MNHEY, CDR2 SVGEGT, per germline. This CDR3 has 15 amino acids. The CDR3 spells CASSSPGRVNEKLFF. The CDR3, as DNA: TGTGCCAGCAGTTCGCCGGGACGGGTTAATGAAAAACTGTTTTTT.

A few counts support this clonotype. This CDR3 reads CASSLAEVPDTQYF. The CDR3, as DNA: TGTGCCAGCAGCTTGGCGGAGGTTCCAGATACGCAGTATTTT. The chain combines TRBV5-6 with TRBJ2-3, with a possible D match to TRBD2 (5 bases). Looked up from germline, CDR1 is SGHDT and CDR2 is YYEEEE. The CDR3 length is 14 residues. The V gene lost 0 bases and the J gene lost 4 bases, with 9 bases spanning the gap.

V and J are TRBV14 and TRBJ2-3; D is perhaps TRBD2 (7 bases). The CDR3 length is 15 residues. The V end lost 0 bases, the J end lost 4 bases, and 11 bases lay between the germline ends. CDR1 is SGHDN, CDR2 FVKESK, per germline. CDR3 region: CASSQERGLPDTQYF. The CDR3 DNA sequence: TGTGCCAGCAGCCAAGAGCGGGGGCTCCCAGATACGCAGTATTTT.

The rearrangement links TRBV12-5 to TRBJ2-1; D is possibly TRBD1 (5 bases). The germline V gene has CDR1 LGHNT and CDR2 FRNRAP. V gave up 10 bases and J gave up 8 bases, with 15 bases separating them. This CDR3 has 12 amino acids. The CDR3 reads CATQPGPDEQFF. The CDR3 coding sequence is TGTGCTACGCAACCAGGGCCCGATGAGCAGTTCTTC.

V gene TRBV11-2 combines with J gene TRBJ2-2; D is perhaps TRBD1 (5 bases). The germline V and J ends were trimmed by 7 bases and 6 bases, with 18 bases remaining between them. This CDR3 contains 15 residues. Germline values: CDR1 SGHAT, CDR2 FQNNGV. In DNA, the CDR3 is TGTGCCAGCACCTCCTCGGGTCCCAGGGCCGGGGAGCTGTTTTTT. It is translated as CASTSSGPRAGELFF.

This clonotype appeared a few times. V gene TRBV6-1 combines with J gene TRBJ2-1, with 9 nucleotides matching TRBD2. This CDR3 is built from 13 residues. Per the germline V gene, CDR1 is MNHNS and CDR2 is SASEGT. With 8 bases clipped from V and 4 bases from J, the junction kept 3 bases outside the gene matches. CDR3 sequence: CASGLAPYNEQFF. CDR3 nucleotide sequence: TGTGCCAGCGGACTAGCGCCATACAATGAGCAGTTCTTC.

This chain links TRBV6-1 with TRBJ2-5; D is ambiguous. The end of the DNA fits TRBJ2-1 better, so the J call may be wrong. Per the germline V gene, CDR1 is MNHNS and CDR2 is SASEGT. The length of the CDR3 is 12 residues. The CDR3 DNA sequence: TGTGCCAGCAGTGAAGAAAAGCCTCAGCAGTTCTTC. Its translation: CASSEEKPQQFF.

The V gene is TRBV27, the J gene TRBJ2-5; D is possibly TRBD1 (6 bases). The V gene lost 5 bases and the J gene lost 4 bases, with 20 bases spanning the gap. CDR3 size: 16 residues. Per the germline V gene, CDR1 is MNHEY and CDR2 is SMNVEV (reference sequence). The CDR3 DNA reads as TGTGCCAGCAGTAGCGGCCAGCGGACAGACGGAGAGACCCAGTACTTC. Amino acid sequence: CASSSGQRTDGETQYF.

This clonotype showed up just a few times. At one boundary the junction diverges from the germline segment, which might be a read error. The chain is built from TRBV4-1 and TRBJ1-1, with TRBD1 matching over 7 bases. From germline, CDR1 is MGHRA and CDR2 YSYEKL. The CDR3 has 19 amino acids. The CDR3 reads CTSSPSGLPNTGANTEAFF. The CDR3 nucleotides are TGCACCAGCAGCCCTTCAGGCTTGCCGAATACAGGGGCGAACACTGAAGCTTTCTTT.

The rearrangement links TRBV4-3 to TRBJ2-6; the D is unclear. The V end was cut by 0 bases, the J end by 11 bases, with 11 bases between. Per the germline V gene, CDR1 is LGHNA and CDR2 is YSLEER. This CDR3 contains 14 residues. The CDR3 DNA sequence: TGCGCCAGCAGCCAAGATACTACGAGTGACGTCCTGACTTTC. Translating it yields CASSQDTTSDVLTF.

The chain is built from TRBV3-1 and TRBJ2-5; maybe TRBD2 (7 bases). The J call may not be correct, given that the DNA end is closer to TRBJ2-7. There are 14 residues in the CDR3. CDR1 is LGHDT and CDR2 is YNNKEL in the germline V gene (reference sequence). CDR3 bases: TGTGCCAGCAGCCAAGGAGGGGGGGCCTACGAGCAGTACTTC. The encoded protein is CASSQGGGAYEQYF.

This clonotype was recorded only once. The chain carries TRBV9 and TRBJ1-3; 8 nucleotides line up with TRBD1. The germline CDR1 and CDR2 sequences are SGDLS and YYNGEE. V shed 5 bases and J 0 bases; nucleotides not matched to a gene: 7. The CDR3 runs 16 residues. In nucleotides, the CDR3 is TGTGCCAGCAGGGGACTTGGGACAGGCTCTGGAAACACCATATATTTT. It encodes CASRGLGTGSGNTIYF. Combining the CDR3 with reference TRBV9 and TRBJ1-3 gives the whole variable domain DSGVTQTPKHLITATGQRVTLRCSPRSGDLSVYWYQQSLDQGLQFLIQYYNGEERAKGNILERFSAQQFPDLHSELNLSSLELGDSALYFCASRGLGTGSGNTIYFGEGSWLTVV.

As for this clonotype: Relative to the germline gene, one junction end is altered; a read error may explain this. V is TRBV29-1 and J is TRBJ2-5; D remains unclear. The CDR3 runs 14 residues. CDR1 is SQVTM and CDR2 is ANQGSEA in the germline V gene. The CDR3 DNA follows: TGCAGCGTTGAGAAAAAAGCTTTCCAAGAGGCCCAGTACTTC. Residues: CSVEKKAFQEAQYF.

This clonotype appeared once. This chain connects TRBV12-3 or TRBV12-4 to TRBJ1-3, with D hard to call. The ends were cut back, 6 bases at V and 3 bases at J, with 12 bases in the middle. CDR3 length: 14 residues. In nucleotides, the CDR3 is TGTGCCAGCAGGCAACAAGTATTTGGAAACACCATATATTTT. Protein sequence: CASRQQVFGNTIYF.

This clonotype was counted between two and nine times. The rearrangement links TRBV20-1 to TRBJ2-5, with 9 bases lining up with TRBD2. Looked up from germline, CDR1 is DFQATT and CDR2 is SNEGSKA (reference sequence). The trim removed 5 bases at V and 5 bases at J, leaving 12 bases unmatched. The CDR3 consists of 15 residues. The CDR3 sequence is CSAPKTSGRSETQYF. The CDR3 DNA is TGCAGTGCTCCAAAAACTAGCGGGCGGTCGGAGACCCAGTACTTC.

The genes are TRBV11-3 and TRBJ2-5; a weak D match, TRBD2 (6 bases). The CDR3 sequence is 15 residues long. CDR1 is SGHNT, CDR2 YENEEA, per germline. V shed 1 base and J shed 4 bases, with 13 bases lying between them. CDR3 sequence reads: CASSLAGAVGETQYF. The CDR3 bases are TGTGCCAGCAGCTTAGCGGGAGCGGTTGGAGAGACCCAGTACTTC. Full variable domain (rest looked up from reference TRBV11-3 and TRBJ2-5): EAGVVQSPRYKIIEKKQPVAFWCNPISGHNTLYWYLQNLGQGPELLIRYENEEAVDDSQLPKDRFSAERLKGVDSTLKIQPAELGDSAVYLCASSLAGAVGETQYFGPGTRLLVL.

This rearrangement joins TRBV15 to TRBJ2-7; the D gene is possibly TRBD2 (7 bases). The CDR3 spans 16 residues. Germline lookup yields CDR1 LNHNV and CDR2 YYDKDF (reference sequence). The V gene lost 0 bases and the J gene lost 6 bases, with 18 bases spanning the gap. The DNA for the CDR3 is TGTGCCACCAGCAGAGATCAGGAGGGGGGGTTGAGCGAGCAGTACTTC. It translates to CATSRDQEGGLSEQYF.

This clonotype was detected a few times. One base away lies a much larger clone, so this may be a sequencing read error. V gene TRBV7-3 combines with J gene TRBJ2-3, with no clear D. Germline assignment: CDR1 SGHTA and CDR2 FQGTGA. The CDR3 is 14 amino acids. Here the CDR3 reads CAGSSKSGTDTQYF. The CDR3 DNA reads TGTGCCGGCAGCTCGAAGAGCGGCACAGATACGCAGTATTTT.

The chain has TRBV4-3 and TRBJ1-6; 12 nucleotides match TRBD1. CDR1 is LGHNA and CDR2 is YSLEER in the germline V gene. J lost 8 bases, V lost 2 bases, and 7 bases had no gene match. This CDR3 has 17 residues. The CDR3 coding sequence is TGCGCCAGCAGCCAATCGGGGACAGGGGGCTTAGATTCACCCCTCCACTTT. Its translation: CASSQSGTGGLDSPLHF.

This clonotype was seen only a few times. The V call is TRBV20-1, the J call TRBJ2-1; tentatively, D is TRBD2 (5 bases). This CDR3 is 13 amino acids long. Trimming pared 8 bases from V and 6 bases from J, leaving 17 bases between. Germline V lookup: CDR1 DFQATT, CDR2 SNEGSKA (reference sequence). CDR3 region: CSPAGGWGNEQFF. The DNA for the CDR3 is TGCAGTCCCGCGGGCGGCTGGGGCAATGAGCAGTTCTTC.

This rearrangement joins TRBV7-3 to TRBJ2-3, with a weak D call TRBD2 (6 bases). Germline V gene sequence: CDR1 SGHTA, CDR2 FQGTGA. V was trimmed by 7 bases and J by 7 bases, leaving 15 bases between them. The CDR3 runs to 13 residues. CDR3 DNA: TGTGCCAGCACCCGAGAGGGAGGCAATACGCAGTATTTT. Its translation is CASTREGGNTQYF.

This clonotype has ten or more counts. The gene calls are TRBV10-3 and TRBJ1-2, with D maybe TRBD1 (6 bases). The germline V and J ends were trimmed by 0 bases and 0 bases, with 8 bases remaining between them. This CDR3 contains 15 residues. The germline gives CDR1 ENHRY, CDR2 SYGVKD. The CDR3 region has the DNA TGTGCCATCAGTGAGTCGACAGGTACTAACTATGGCTACACCTTC. As protein: CAISESTGTNYGYTF.